The sequence of this TCR beta chain was determined in a study of T cell changes during pregnancy in multiple sclerosis. The method was immunoSEQ multiplex PCR; TCRdb's version includes in-frame clones alone and lacks a portion of them. The sample contains over 30,000 clones, over 75% of which appear only once. J was trimmed by 6 bases and V by 8 bases; bases with no gene match: 13. Per germline, CDR1 WSHSY and CDR2 SAAADI. This CDR3 comprises 15 residues. This TCR derives from a female donor with multiple sclerosis, enrolled in a pregnancy study. The V gene is TRBV10-2, the J gene TRBJ2-7; TRBD1 matches 10 bases. Specimen: CD4+ T cells from peripheral blood mononuclear cells, collected before pregnancy. This CDR3 is CASGSLAGQGIEQYF. The CDR3 coding sequence is TGCGCCAGCGGTTCCCTTGCGGGACAGGGGATCGAGCAGTACTTC.